The clone carrying this T cell receptor beta chain was found a few times. The authors prepared the TCRbeta library with unique molecular identifiers. TCRdb independently ran MiXCR on the PCR reads; one entry per CDR3 protein. The sample yields 500,000 or so distinct CDR3 sequences, 30% to 35% seen once. These data originate in a study of T-cell reconstitution after alpha-beta-depleted transplantation in children. The CDR3 has 14 residues. Trimming removed 7 bases from V and 2 bases from J; junction bases left unmatched: 5. The germline V gene has CDR1 MDHEN and CDR2 SYDVKM. The J gene is TRBJ2-5, the V gene TRBV28; 9 bases are a match to TRBD2. The TCR was taken from a human donor who donated a stem cell graft to a child with aplastic anemia. The specimen comprised PBMCs from the stem cell graft donor, sampled from the stem cell graft. The DNA of the CDR3 is TGTGCCAGCAATATCCTAGCGGGGCAAGAGACCCAGTACTTC. Protein product: CASNILAGQETQYF.